The text below deals with one T cell receptor beta chain. Described time point: newly diagnosed GD, antithyroid drugs for less than 3 months. The authors made the TCR library using RNA they extracted from PBMCs. An endocrinology department in Xi'an, China, supplied the patients. These data are taken from a study of regulatory T cells in long-lasting Graves disease. CDR3 regions were amplified by Arm-PCR using iRepertoire HTBI primers to build TCR beta libraries. TCRdb redid the calling of the multiplex PCR reads with MiXCR, one entry per CDR3 protein. The table includes some 400,000 distinct CDR3 sequences, 14% to 15% detected once. The junction had 14 bases not matched to a gene; V was cut back by 2 bases and J by 2 bases. This CDR3 spans 20 amino acids. These data were likewise used in another study, on T cells in Graves' hyperthyroidism and ophthalmopathy. That report adds: Most clonotypes expanded in the thyroid (above 0.001) were also present in blood. By a 13 V-J model, ophthalmopathy was set apart from stable hyperthyroidism.

The sequence came from a woman aged 25 to 39 with Graves disease. V and J are TRBV12-3 or TRBV12-4 and TRBJ1-5; 11 bases match TRBD1. This material consisted of peripheral blood mononuclear cells (PBMCs), taken at new diagnosis, from a patient treated with antithyroid drugs. Written as DNA, the CDR3 is TGTGCCAGCAGTTTAAGGCACCGCTGGACAGGGGGCCTGGGCAATCAGCCCCAGCATTTT. Its translation: CASSLRHRWTGGLGNQPQHF.